Presented here are 12 T cell receptor beta chains from one specimen sequenced in a study of blood T cells in healthy people across ages. Combining a sample-barcoded 5' primer with a J-beta primer mix, a second PCR ran for roughly 7 to 12 cycles. TCRdb itself ran the 5' RACE reads through MiXCR, one entry per CDR3 protein. Seen here are hundreds of thousands of distinct CDR3 sequences, around 48% observed once, and the top ten hold 30% to 35%. Sequencing was performed on blood. These receptors were collected from a woman aged 60-75 years in good health.

This clonotype turned up a few times. The genes are TRBV7-2 and TRBJ2-7; 9 bases are shared with TRBD2. The CDR3 is made up of 14 amino acids. V was pared by 1 base and J by 4 bases, with 2 bases of the junction left unmatched. Germline V gene sequence: CDR1 SGHTA, CDR2 FQGNSA. CDR3 coding DNA: TGTGCCAGCAGCTTAGGAGCGGGAGGATACGAGCAGTACTTC. Translated: CASSLGAGGYEQYF.

This rearrangement joins TRBV7-2 to TRBJ2-4; D not certain. Trimming took off 0 bases at V and 6 bases at J, with 12 bases between the two ends. Per germline, CDR1 SGHTA and CDR2 FQGNSA. The CDR3 length is 15 residues. CDR3: CASSLASSRANIQYF. As DNA, the CDR3 is TGTGCCAGCAGCTTAGCAAGTTCCCGCGCAAACATTCAGTACTTC. The complete variable domain, with remaining parts taken from reference TRBV7-2 and TRBJ2-4, reads GAGVSQSPSNKVTEKGKDVELRCDPISGHTALYWYRQSLGQGLEFLIYFQGNSAPDKSGLPSDRFSAERTGGSVSTLTIQRTQQEDSAVYLCASSLASSRANIQYFGAGTRLSVL.

About this clonotype itself: At one of its ends the junction is not consistent with the germline gene, which may arise from a read error. The chain is built from TRBV2 and TRBJ2-7; TRBD2 is a possible D gene (5 bases). Germline V lookup: CDR1 SNHLY, CDR2 FYNNEI. This CDR3 is 12 amino acids long. The CDR3 DNA sequence: TGTGCCGGCAGTCCACGGGAATACGAGCAGTACTTC. Translation: CAGSPREYEQYF.

This chain joins TRBV4-3 and TRBJ2-6; D ambiguous. Germline-derived CDR1 and CDR2 are LGHNA and YSLEER. Trimming took off 4 bases at V and 0 bases at J, with 10 bases between the two ends. This CDR3 comprises 16 residues. CDR3 DNA: TGCGCCAGCAGCCGGATCCAGGTCTCTGGGGCCAACGTCCTGACTTTC. Translated: CASSRIQVSGANVLTF.

This clonotype was seen a few times. The rearrangement links TRBV25-1 to TRBJ1-2; TRBD1 is a possible D gene (5 bases). Germline-derived CDR1 and CDR2 are MGHDK and SYGVNS. CDR3 size: 14 residues. V was pared by 0 bases and J by 7 bases, with 12 bases between. This CDR3 is CASSEYSSRGGYTF. Written as DNA, the CDR3 is TGTGCCAGCAGTGAATATTCCTCGAGGGGTGGCTACACCTTC.

This clonotype turned up a few times. The gene calls are TRBV3-1 and TRBJ2-1; the match to TRBD1 covers 7 bases. Germline trimming cut 1 base from V and 8 bases from J; bases unmatched to any gene: 8. This CDR3 is 15 amino acids long. Germline lookup yields CDR1 LGHDT and CDR2 YNNKEL (reference sequence). CDR3 bases: TGTGCCAGCAGCCAAGGAGGGGGCACAAGAGATGAGCAGTTCTTC. It yields the protein CASSQGGGTRDEQFF.

This chain connects TRBV7-2 to TRBJ2-3; D gene unclear. The germline gives CDR1 SGHTA, CDR2 FQGNSA. V was trimmed by 0 bases and J by 1 base, leaving 11 bases between them. The CDR3 covers 16 residues. Here the CDR3 reads CASSLAGPIRTDTQYF. CDR3 coding DNA: TGTGCCAGCAGCTTAGCGGGCCCAATTCGCACAGATACGCAGTATTTT.

This clonotype was seen just once. The chain links TRBV3-2 to TRBJ1-4. TRBV3-2 is noted as a pseudogene. The CDR3 spans 10 residues. CDR3 sequence reads: CATRNEKLFF. The CDR3, as DNA: TGTGCCACAAGGAATGAAAAACTGTTTTTT.

This chain joins TRBV7-9 and TRBJ2-6; D call uncertain. CDR1 is SEHNR, CDR2 FQNEAQ, per germline (reference sequence). The CDR3 has 14 residues. Trimming shortened V by 6 bases and J by 4 bases, and 10 bases separated the two germline ends. The CDR3 nucleotides read TGTGCCAGCAGAGAGTTTGTGGGGGCCAACGTCCTGACTTTC. It encodes CASREFVGANVLTF.

The chain joins TRBV7-2 to TRBJ1-2; 7 positions agree with TRBD1. The CDR3 consists of 15 residues. From germline, CDR1 is SGHTA and CDR2 FQGNSA. V was clipped by 7 bases and J by 3 bases; unmatched bases: 11. DNA for the CDR3: TGTGCCAGCACCCCCGGGACAGTATATGACTATGGCTACACCTTC. Translating it yields CASTPGTVYDYGYTF.

The table lists this clonotype with many counts. The rearrangement links TRBV10-3 to TRBJ2-1; no firm D call. CDR3 length: 13 residues. Trimming pared 11 bases from V and 2 bases from J, leaving 13 bases between. Germline V gene lookup returns CDR1 ENHRY and CDR2 SYGVKD. CDR3 DNA: TGTGCCGCCTCCCCCGGACCCTACAATGAGCAGTTCTTC. This codes for CAASPGPYNEQFF.

The rearrangement uses TRBV6-1 and TRBJ2-7, with TRBD1 matching over 9 bases. There are 14 residues in the CDR3. Trimming cost V 5 bases and J 2 bases; bases outside gene matches: 4. CDR1 is MNHNS and CDR2 is SASEGT in the germline V gene. The CDR3 bases are TGTGCCAGCAGTATTCGGGACAGGGCCTACGAGCAGTACTTC. The encoded protein is CASSIRDRAYEQYF.